The 4 T cell receptor beta chains below come from one sample, sequenced in a study of metastatic and nonmetastatic thyroid tumors. TCRdb redid the clone calls on the PCR reads using MiXCR. The sample carries 25,000 to 30,000 clones, roughly 3.7% recorded once. Until they underwent thyroid surgery, no patient had received any treatment. The sample was blood. The receptors were sampled from a male donor with papillary thyroid cancer or a benign thyroid nodule (not recorded which). Some clones in this sample may be carry-over from other donors' samples.

This clone occurred a few times. J is TRBJ1-2 and V is TRBV27; possibly TRBD1 for D (5 bases). This CDR3 region has 15 residues. V shed 2 bases and J shed 3 bases, with 13 bases lying between them. Germline loops: CDR1 MNHEY, CDR2 SMNVEV (reference sequence). CDR3 bases: TGTGCCAGCAGTTTAAGAGGGGATTTCGACTATGGCTACACCTTC. The encoded protein is CASSLRGDFDYGYTF.

In this sample, this clone turned up many times. The V gene is TRBV2, the J gene TRBJ1-5, with 8 bases that match TRBD1. The V gene's germline CDR1 is SNHLY and CDR2 FYNNEI. Trimming took 4 bases from V and 6 from J; bases not matched to a gene: 5. This CDR3 is built from 14 residues. CDR3 nucleotides: TGTGCCAGCAGTGGGACAGGGCGGGCTCAGCCCCAGCATTTT. Translation: CASSGTGRAQPQHF.

The sample holds many counts of this clone. The chain joins TRBV18 to TRBJ2-6; D may be TRBD1 (5 bases). Germline-derived CDR1 and CDR2 are KGHSH and LQKENI. CDR3 length: 15 amino acids. Trimming stripped 5 bases from V and 4 bases from J, with 12 bases between. The CDR3 region has the DNA TGTGCCAGCTCAATTCAGGGTTCCGGGGCCAACGTCCTGACTTTC. It is translated as CASSIQGSGANVLTF.

There are a few counts of this clone. V usage is TRBV6-1 and J usage is TRBJ1-1; 11 nucleotides match TRBD1. V was clipped by 5 bases and J by 1 base; unmatched bases: 3. CDR1 MNHNS and CDR2 SASEGT come from the germline V gene. This CDR3 contains 15 residues. The CDR3 DNA reads TGTGCCAGCAGTCGGACAGGGGGCTCGAACACTGAAGCTTTCTTT. Translated: CASSRTGGSNTEAFF.